Detailed here is one T cell receptor (beta chain). CDR3 length: 16 amino acids. V lost 3 bases and J lost 0; bases outside the gene matches: 8. Germline V gene lookup returns CDR1 SGHTS and CDR2 YDEGEE. This sample is part of a study of blood T cell repertoires in COVID-19. About the study: The cDNA or gDNA used as material had been derived from T cells, B-cell-depleted T cells, or PBMCs.

This table comes from immunoSEQ multiplex PCR, and its TCRdb copy is limited to in-frame clones, with some not included. Of approximately 350,000 clones listed, over 80% are singletons. The rearrangement joins TRBV5-8 to TRBJ2-5; 7 positions match TRBD1. This receptor was obtained from a woman aged 45 to 65 with COVID-19, enrolled during active disease. Specimen: peripheral blood. The CDR3 protein is CASSSGQTRYQETQYF. DNA for the CDR3: TGTGCCAGCAGCTCGGGACAGACTCGGTACCAAGAGACCCAGTACTTC.